These 23 T cell receptor beta chains originate from one sample sequenced in a study of T cells in Graves' hyperthyroidism and ophthalmopathy. TCR beta CDR3 regions were amplified from RNA. With the HTBI primer set, the TCR CDR3 went through a first round of RT-PCR. TCRdb re-called the multiplex PCR reads through MiXCR, storing one row per CDR3 protein. The data contain hundreds of thousands of distinct CDR3 sequences, more than 15% of them singletons. The specimen was blood. These receptor sequences come from a woman younger than 35 with Graves' ophthalmopathy.

This clonotype showed up just a few times. The chain couples TRBV6-8 to TRBJ2-1, with TRBD2 identical over 13 bases. CDR1 is MNHGY and CDR2 is SAAAGT in the germline V gene. CDR3 size: 18 residues. V gave up 7 bases and J gave up 4 bases; unmatched junction bases: 13. This CDR3 is CASKTTQLGLAGYNEQFF. The CDR3 DNA reads TGTGCCAGCAAAACCACGCAATTGGGACTAGCGGGGTACAATGAGCAGTTCTTC.

Many counts were recorded for this clonotype. The CDR3 DNA reads TGTGCCAGCAGTTTTCAGAATAACTATGGCTACACCTTC. Protein sequence: CASSFQNNYGYTF. The chain couples TRBV28 to TRBJ1-2; D is ambiguous. This CDR3 comprises 13 residues. The germline V and J ends were trimmed by 3 bases and 1 base, with 6 bases remaining between them. The germline gives CDR1 MDHEN, CDR2 SYDVKM.

Only a few counts were recorded for this clonotype. The chain is built from TRBV4-2 and TRBJ2-2; no clear D gene. This CDR3 contains 10 residues. Germline V lookup: CDR1 LGHNA, CDR2 YNFKEQ. Trimming took off 10 bases at V and 5 bases at J, with 5 bases between the two ends. CDR3 nucleotide sequence: TGTGCCAACCGTACCGGGGAGCTGTTTTTT. Translating gives CANRTGELFF.

This clonotype was seen more than once but under ten times. The chain combines TRBV6-2 or TRBV6-3 with TRBJ2-1; 7 bases map to TRBD2. The length of the CDR3 is 15 residues. With 5 bases clipped from V and 4 bases from J, the junction kept 8 bases outside the gene matches. Per germline, CDR1 MNHEY and CDR2 SVGEGT. The CDR3: CASSPSAGVYNEQFF. In DNA, the CDR3 is TGTGCCAGCAGTCCCTCCGCGGGAGTTTACAATGAGCAGTTCTTC.

The chain joins TRBV29-1 to TRBJ2-2; 9 bases are a match to TRBD2. The CDR3 loop spans 15 amino acids. Trimming took 6 bases from V and 0 from J; bases not matched to a gene: 5. In germline, CDR1 is SQVTM, CDR2 ANQGSEA. CDR3 amino acids: CSVPRGGANTGELFF. CDR3 sequence (DNA): TGCAGCGTCCCGCGGGGGGGAGCGAACACCGGGGAGCTGTTTTTT.

This clonotype appeared a few times. The V gene is TRBV30, the J gene TRBJ1-5, with D possibly matching TRBD1 (5 bases). This CDR3 has 14 amino acids. The germline CDR1 and CDR2 sequences are GTSNPN and SVGIG (reference sequence). The V end lost 1 base, the J end lost 6 bases, and 13 bases lay between the germline ends. CDR3 sequence (DNA): TGTGCCTGGAGTGGGCGGGGGTATGGTCAGCCCCAGCATTTT. Its protein is CAWSGRGYGQPQHF. The full variable domain, rest sourced from reference TRBV30 and TRBJ1-5, is SQTIHQWPATLVQPVGSPLSLECTVEGTSNPNLYWYRQAAGRGLQLLFYSVGIGQISSEVPQNLSASRPQDRQFILSSKKLLLSDSGFYLCAWSGRGYGQPQHFGDGTRLSIL.

This clonotype was counted at least ten times. V usage is TRBV20-1 and J usage is TRBJ2-7, with D possibly TRBD1 on 7 matching bases. In germline, CDR1 is DFQATT, CDR2 SNEGSKA (reference sequence). Trimming removed 5 bases at V and 4 bases at J, with 18 bases between. The CDR3 runs to 14 residues. The CDR3 sequence is CSAEPGTAGYEQYF. CDR3 in DNA: TGCAGTGCTGAGCCCGGGACAGCGGGTTACGAGCAGTACTTC.

In its sample, this clonotype was seen many times. The junction does not match germline at one end; this may be a read error. The chain carries TRBV5-1 and TRBJ2-1, with a tentative D call TRBD1 (5 bases). The CDR3 consists of 15 residues. CDR1 is SGHRS, CDR2 YFSETQ, per germline. Here the CDR3 reads CASSLGQGSYNEQFF. The CDR3 nucleotides read TGTGCCAGCAGCTTAGGGCAGGGCTCCTACAATGAGCAGTTCTTC.

The chain links TRBV20-1 to TRBJ2-7; 8 positions agree with TRBD2. The V gene end was trimmed by 6 bases and the J gene end by 0 bases; junction bases not matched to a gene: 7. The CDR3 covers 14 residues. Germline lookup yields CDR1 DFQATT and CDR2 SNEGSKA (reference sequence). The CDR3 reads CSAPGGATSYEQYF. The CDR3 bases are TGCAGTGCCCCGGGAGGGGCCACCTCCTACGAGCAGTACTTC.

The V and J genes are TRBV6-1 and TRBJ1-6, with 8 nucleotides matching TRBD1. With 6 bases clipped from V and 8 bases from J, the junction kept 6 bases outside the gene matches. Germline V lookup: CDR1 MNHNS, CDR2 SASEGT. The CDR3 sequence is 14 residues long. CDR3 sequence reads: CASRRGQEDSPLHF. The CDR3 DNA follows: TGTGCCAGCAGACGGGGACAGGAGGATTCACCCCTCCACTTT.

In its sample, this clonotype was seen many times. One end of the junction is discordant with germline, which a read error may explain. The rearrangement uses TRBV28 and TRBJ2-1; 16 positions match TRBD2. CDR1 and CDR2 (germline): MDHEN, SYDVKM. CDR3 size: 18 residues. The CDR3 sequence is CPRIGTSGRGALYNEQFF. The DNA for the CDR3 is TGTCCCAGGATAGGGACTAGCGGGAGGGGCGCCCTCTACAATGAGCAGTTCTTC.

The chain uses TRBV14 and TRBJ2-7; D unclear. The CDR3 runs to 14 residues. Germline V gene sequence: CDR1 SGHDN, CDR2 FVKESK. V lost 0 bases and J lost 4, with 10 bases in between. In DNA form, the CDR3 reads TGTGCCAGCAGCCAAGAGGCAGCTTCATACGAGCAGTACTTC. It yields the protein CASSQEAASYEQYF. Full variable domain (remainder filled in from reference TRBV14 and TRBJ2-7): EAGVTQFPSHSVIEKGQTVTLRCDPISGHDNLYWYRRVMGKEIKFLLHFVKESKQDESGMPNNRFLAERTGGTYSTLKVQPAELEDSGVYFCASSQEAASYEQYFGPGTRLTVT.

Of note for this clonotype: A read error is possible here, since a much larger clone lies one base away. V gene TRBV7-6 combines with J gene TRBJ2-7; 7 bases agree with TRBD1. The CDR3 totals 14 residues. Trimming at V came to 4 bases and at J to 5 bases, leaving 8 bases not matched to a gene. Germline-derived CDR1 and CDR2 are SGHVS and FNYEAQ. The chain's CDR3 is CASSSDRERDEQYF. CDR3 coding DNA: TGTGCCAGCAGCTCAGACAGGGAAAGGGACGAGCAGTACTTC.

The chain has TRBV30 and TRBJ1-1; no definite D call. Trimming removed 3 bases from V and 5 bases from J, with 13 bases in between. The CDR3 extends over 13 amino acids. Germline CDR1 GTSNPN, CDR2 SVGIG (reference sequence). The CDR3 spells CAWRKTGKTEAFF. The CDR3 bases are TGTGCCTGGAGGAAAACCGGGAAAACTGAAGCTTTCTTT.

The table lists this clonotype with a few counts. The rearrangement uses TRBV6-1 and TRBJ1-1; 9 bases are shared with TRBD1. V shed 6 bases, J shed 1 base, and the junction held 3 bases outside the gene matches. CDR1 is MNHNS, CDR2 SASEGT, per germline. The CDR3 is 14 residues long. The CDR3 region is CASRGTGKNTEAFF. The CDR3 DNA is TGTGCCAGCAGAGGGACAGGGAAGAACACTGAAGCTTTCTTT.

The V and J genes are TRBV6-1 and TRBJ1-5, with D tentatively TRBD1 (5 bases). Per the germline V gene, CDR1 is MNHNS and CDR2 is SASEGT. The ends were cut back, 5 bases at V and 1 base at J, with 18 bases in the middle. This CDR3 has 17 residues. The CDR3 spells CASSYEGTGRSNQPQHF. In DNA form, the CDR3 reads TGTGCCAGCAGTTACGAGGGGACGGGACGGAGCAATCAGCCCCAGCATTTT.

This clonotype was recorded many times. V is TRBV28 and J is TRBJ1-2; 8 positions match TRBD1. V was clipped by 2 bases and J by 3 bases; unmatched bases: 8. Per germline, CDR1 MDHEN and CDR2 SYDVKM. The CDR3 spans 16 residues. The CDR3 nucleotides are TGTGCCAGCAGTTTAGGGACAGGAAATCGGGACTATGGCTACACCTTC. Translated, it gives CASSLGTGNRDYGYTF.

This chain joins TRBV12-3 or TRBV12-4 and TRBJ2-6, with TRBD2 identical over 8 bases. The CDR3 sequence is 18 residues long. J gave up 4 bases and V 1 base, and 9 bases lay outside the gene matches. This CDR3 reads CASSLGLAGLGGANVLTF. The CDR3 nucleotides read TGTGCCAGCAGTTTAGGGCTAGCGGGCCTAGGGGGGGCCAACGTCCTGACTTTC.

This clonotype showed up many times. The rearrangement uses TRBV7-2 and TRBJ2-7, with D perhaps being TRBD1 or TRBD2 (5 bases each). CDR3 size: 13 residues. CDR1 is SGHTA, CDR2 FQGNSA, per germline. Deletions cut 1 base from V and 5 bases from J, with 9 bases between. The CDR3 is CASSLGDGNEQYF. The CDR3 nucleotides read TGTGCCAGCAGCTTAGGGGACGGGAACGAGCAGTACTTC.

This clonotype occurred many times. The chain couples TRBV27 to TRBJ2-1, with 7 bases lining up with TRBD1. The germline V gene encodes CDR1 MNHEY and CDR2 SMNVEV (reference sequence). With V trimmed by 5 bases and J by 2 bases, 6 bases remained unmatched. The CDR3 is 15 amino acids. The CDR3 nucleotides are TGTGCCAGCAGTGCGACAGGGAATCCCTACAATGAGCAGTTCTTC. Translation gives CASSATGNPYNEQFF.

This chain uses TRBV3-1 with TRBJ1-1; D remains ambiguous. The CDR3 is 14 residues long. The V end lost 4 bases, the J end lost 1 base, and 10 bases lay between the germline ends. Per germline, CDR1 LGHDT and CDR2 YNNKEL (reference sequence). CDR3 region: CASSLSVANTEAFF. In nucleotides, the CDR3 is TGTGCCAGCAGCCTGAGTGTGGCGAACACTGAAGCTTTCTTT.

The table lists this clonotype with a few counts. The chain uses TRBV7-9 and TRBJ1-2; TRBD1 is a possible D gene (6 bases). The length of the CDR3 is 15 residues. Trimming pared 0 bases from V and 4 bases from J, leaving 12 bases between. From germline, CDR1 is SEHNR and CDR2 FQNEAQ (reference sequence). CDR3 in DNA: TGTGCCAGCAGCTTAGCGTCCAGGGGCGGCTATGGCTACACCTTC. Its protein product is CASSLASRGGYGYTF.

The J gene is TRBJ2-1, the V gene TRBV9; 13 nucleotides line up with TRBD2. The CDR3 runs 16 residues. The germline gives CDR1 SGDLS, CDR2 YYNGEE. With 0 bases clipped from V and 9 bases from J, the junction kept 6 bases outside the gene matches. CDR3 sequence: CASSVGGLAGYGEQFF. The CDR3 coding sequence is TGTGCCAGCAGCGTAGGGGGACTAGCGGGATATGGTGAGCAGTTCTTC.